One sample yielded the 3 T cell receptor beta chains listed below, sequenced in a study of T cell repertoires in cytomegalovirus infection. TCRdb re-analysed the reads in MiXCR, keeping a single row per CDR3 protein. The table includes 150,000 to 200,000 distinct CDR3 sequences, roughly 9% detected once. Source material: PBMCs. The receptors derive from a human donor in good health (CMV status not recorded). Some clones in this sample may be carry-over from other donors' samples.

This clonotype was recorded at least ten times. The V call is TRBV18, the J call TRBJ1-1; no firm D call. V lost 2 bases, J lost 1 base, and 11 bases lay in between. This CDR3 has 15 residues. Looked up from germline, CDR1 is KGHSH and CDR2 is LQKENI. This chain's CDR3 is CASSPIGQRNTEAFF. CDR3 in DNA: TGTGCCAGCTCACCAATAGGGCAGAGGAACACTGAAGCTTTCTTT.

At least ten counts were recorded for this clonotype. The chain uses TRBV7-2 and TRBJ2-5; 11 bases line up with TRBD1. The ends lost 5 bases at V and 5 bases at J; junction bases unmatched: 13. The CDR3 length is 17 residues. CDR1 and CDR2 from the germline V gene are SGHTA and FQGNSA. CDR3 coding DNA: TGTGCCAGCAGCGTCGGACAGGGGGCGCGACCAAGGGAGACCCAGTACTTC. Protein: CASSVGQGARPRETQYF.

This chain uses TRBV12-3 or TRBV12-4 with TRBJ1-2; a possible D gene is TRBD1 (6 bases). With 5 bases removed from V and 9 bases from J, the gap between germline ends came to 16 bases. This CDR3 comprises 13 residues. The CDR3 is CASSIGQGQSYTF. The CDR3 DNA follows: TGTGCCAGCAGTATAGGCCAGGGGCAAAGCTACACCTTC.